A selection of T cell receptor beta chains follows, all from one sample in a study of T cell changes during pregnancy in multiple sclerosis. Data came from immunoSEQ multiplex PCR; TCRdb stores just in-frame clones and leaves some out. Counted here are about 42,000 clones, around 96% occurring once; the ten biggest clones make up 0.85% to 1%. This sample comprised peripheral blood, obtained in the second trimester of pregnancy. Every receptor here comes from a female donor with multiple sclerosis, enrolled in a pregnancy study. Both conserved end residues are part of each CDR3. D genes are given only for firm matches. Where a row states a size, it is once, few, many or the class of an expanded clone; other rows omit it.

j_call	d_call	clone_size	v_call	cdr3_nt	cdr3_aa
TRBJ2-3	.	.	TRBV9	TGTGCCAGCAGCGTACGGCTAGTAGCAGATACGCAGTATTTT	CASSVRLVADTQYF
TRBJ2-4	.	.	TRBV30	TGTGCCTGGAGTGATTCAAGGGGTCACATTCAGTACTTC	CAWSDSRGHIQYF
TRBJ2-5	TRBD2	few	TRBV2	TGTGCCAGCACGTCCCGGGGGGGCCTGGAGACCCAGTACTTC	CASTSRGGLETQYF
TRBJ2-1	.	.	TRBV19	TGTGCCAGTAGTATCGCCAGGAACAATGAGCAGTTCTTC	CASSIARNNEQFF
TRBJ2-1	TRBD2	.	TRBV5-5	TGTGCCAGCAGCTCCGTGCCATACCCGGCGGGAGATGAGCAGTTCTTC	CASSSVPYPAGDEQFF
TRBJ2-7	TRBD2	.	TRBV6-4	TGTGCCAGCAGTGAGGTAGCGGGAGAACCACCGGACTACGAGCAGTACTTC	CASSEVAGEPPDYEQYF
TRBJ1-2	TRBD1	.	TRBV4-1	TGCGCCAGCAGCCAAGAACGAAGACAGGGGAGCTATGGCTACACCTTC	CASSQERRQGSYGYTF
TRBJ1-4	.	.	TRBV5-4	TGTGCCAGCAGCCTGGCGGGGGAAGAAAAACTGTTTTTT	CASSLAGEEKLFF
TRBJ2-5	TRBD2	.	TRBV7-2	TGTGCCAGCAGCTTAGTGGGGGGAGGGGAGACCCAGTACTTC	CASSLVGGGETQYF
TRBJ2-7	.	.	TRBV7-2	TGTGCCAGCGAGGGACCTTCGGGGGACTCCGAGCAGTACTTC	CASEGPSGDSEQYF
TRBJ2-7	TRBD2	.	TRBV4-1	TGCGCCAGCAGCCAAGGACGAATAGCGGGACCGACCTACGAGCAGTACTTC	CASSQGRIAGPTYEQYF
TRBJ2-5	.	once	TRBV9	TGTGCCAGCAGCGGGCTACTAAACCAAGAGACCCAGTACTTC	CASSGLLNQETQYF
TRBJ1-2	.	.	TRBV14	TGTGCCAGCAGCCAAGATACAGGGTGGTTTGGCTACACCTTC	CASSQDTGWFGYTF
TRBJ1-6	.	once	TRBV5-4	TGTGCCAGCAGGCCTTTGGGAGGAAGTTTTAATTCACCCCTCCACTTT	CASRPLGGSFNSPLHF
TRBJ2-1	TRBD2	.	TRBV4-2	TGTGCCAGCAGCCAACTAGCGGGGTCCTACAATGAGCAGTTCTTC	CASSQLAGSYNEQFF
TRBJ2-7	TRBD1	.	TRBV5-4	TGTGCCAGCAGCTCGCGGACAGGGGGACACGAGCAGTACTTC	CASSSRTGGHEQYF
TRBJ1-5	.	.	TRBV2	TGTGCCAGCAGTGAAAGGGGACAGCCCCAGCATTTT	CASSERGQPQHF
TRBJ1-3	.	.	TRBV18	TGTGCCAGCTCACCACCGGGGCAGGGGAGAAACACCATATATTTT	CASSPPGQGRNTIYF
TRBJ2-7	.	.	TRBV6-1	TGTGCCAGCACCTTTGGGGGGGCCACCTACGAGCAGTACTTC	CASTFGGATYEQYF
TRBJ1-4	.	.	TRBV7-9	TGTGCCAGCAGCCCCAGAGGTAGGAGTGAGGAAAAACTGTTTTTT	CASSPRGRSEEKLFF
TRBJ2-7	TRBD2	.	TRBV27	TGTGCCAGCAGTTTAGCGGGAGGGCTCGGGGACGAGCAGTACTTC	CASSLAGGLGDEQYF
TRBJ1-1	.	.	TRBV18	TGTGCCAGCTCACCGTTCAGGGACACTGAAGCTTTCTTT	CASSPFRDTEAFF
TRBJ2-7	TRBD1	.	TRBV6-1	TGTGCCAGCAGTGATTTCCTCGGGACAGGTTCCTACGAGCAGTACTTC	CASSDFLGTGSYEQYF
TRBJ2-3	TRBD1	few	TRBV7-6	TGTGCCAGCAGCTTACAGGCAGGGGGTACTAGCACAGATACGCAGTATTTT	CASSLQAGGTSTDTQYF
TRBJ1-1	.	.	TRBV2	TGTGCCAGCAGTGTCCAACAGCCCAACACTGAAGCTTTCTTT	CASSVQQPNTEAFF
TRBJ1-2	TRBD1	.	TRBV5-4	TGTGCCAGCAGCTTGGGGGGACAGGGGGCCTTTGGCTACACCTTC	CASSLGGQGAFGYTF
TRBJ2-3	TRBD2	.	TRBV9	TGTGCCAGCAGCTCCGACGTCGGGGGGAACTCAGATACGCAGTATTTT	CASSSDVGGNSDTQYF
TRBJ1-2	.	.	TRBV30	TGTGCCTGGAGTGGGGCATCAGATACGGGCTACACCTTC	CAWSGASDTGYTF
TRBJ2-1	TRBD2	.	TRBV25-1	TGTGCCAGCAGTGTCTATAGCGGGTTGGACTACAATGAGCAGTTCTTC	CASSVYSGLDYNEQFF
TRBJ1-6	TRBD1	.	TRBV7-9	TGTGCCAGCAGCTTATACCCGACCGACAGGGTTTCACCCCTCCACTTT	CASSLYPTDRVSPLHF
TRBJ2-5	.	.	TRBV7-9	TGTGCCAGCAGCCCCCGGAGGGGGCTCCGACTAGAGACCCAGTACTTC	CASSPRRGLRLETQYF
TRBJ2-7	.	.	TRBV7-9	TGTGCCAGCAGCTTAGGTGAGACAGCTTTCTACGAGCAGTACTTC	CASSLGETAFYEQYF
TRBJ1-1	TRBD1	.	TRBV18	TGTGCCAGCTCACCACCCGGACAGGGGTTCAACACTGAAGCTTTCTTT	CASSPPGQGFNTEAFF
TRBJ1-2	.	once	TRBV6-6	TGTGCCAGCAGGCCACCTACTAACTATGGCTACACCTTC	CASRPPTNYGYTF
TRBJ2-2	TRBD1	.	TRBV7-3	TGTGCCAGCAGCCCGTTCCGGGGACAGGGGAACCGGAAGCCAAACACCGGGGAGCTGTTTTTT	CASSPFRGQGNRKPNTGELFF
TRBJ1-1	TRBD1	.	TRBV5-1	TGCGCCAGCAGCTCGGACAGGGGAATCATGAACACTGAAGCTTTCTTT	CASSSDRGIMNTEAFF
TRBJ2-6	.	once	TRBV18	TGTGCCAGCTCTTATGGGCCCTCTGGGGCCAACGTCCTGACTTTC	CASSYGPSGANVLTF
TRBJ2-3	TRBD2	.	TRBV7-9	TGTGCCAGCAGCTTGGGTAGCGGGGGGCCCACAGATACGCAGTATTTT	CASSLGSGGPTDTQYF
TRBJ2-3	TRBD2	.	TRBV13	TGTGCCAGCAGCTTGCTAGCGGGAGATGTCACAGATACGCAGTATTTT	CASSLLAGDVTDTQYF
TRBJ2-1	.	once	TRBV2	TGTGCCAGCACCCTCAAAGCCAATGAGCAGTTCTTC	CASTLKANEQFF
TRBJ2-7	.	medium-sized	TRBV9	TGTGCCAGCAGCGTAGGATACAGGGCCCGCGAGCAGTACTTC	CASSVGYRAREQYF
TRBJ1-5	TRBD1	.	TRBV2	TGTGCCAGCAGTGCCGGACAGGCGAATCAGCCCCAGCATTTT	CASSAGQANQPQHF
TRBJ2-1	TRBD2	.	TRBV27	TGTGCCAGCTCCTGGGGGGGGAGTGAGCAGTTCTTC	CASSWGGSEQFF
TRBJ1-5	TRBD1	.	TRBV9	TGTGCCAGCAGCGTAGACGTTACGGGACAGGGGGCAATGGGCAATCAGCCCCAGCATTTT	CASSVDVTGQGAMGNQPQHF
TRBJ1-2	TRBD1	.	TRBV2	TGTGCCAGCAGTACCGGGACAGGGAACGGGTATGGCTACACCTTC	CASSTGTGNGYGYTF